This note documents a single T cell receptor beta chain sequence. Its antigen is unknown. The data were obtained in a study of cytomegalovirus exposure and HLA in healthy donors. The study ran its PCR with 60 Vbeta and 13 Jbeta primers. Per the original data handling: There were around 80 million unique TCR beta chains by a later count, and about 11 million of them were shared. Using immunoSEQ multiplex PCR, the repertoire was profiled, and TCRdb retains in-frame clones only, with some absent. From that table come the V and J calls and clone size; the DNA was used to work out D and trimming. The sample's table shows approximately 75,000 clones. The CDR3 is made up of 15 amino acids. V lost 4 bases and J lost 1; bases outside the gene matches: 4. Germline loops: CDR1 SGHTA, CDR2 FQGTGA. Study conclusions and caveats: A further, later analysis showed that HLA-associated TCR beta chains (compared with equally common others) were more clonally expanded. In vitro testing confirmed three CMV-associated chains as specific for CMV antigens.

The clonotype was recovered from a boy under 18 in good health and CMV-seronegative. Sequencing input: PBMCs. The chain recombines TRBV7-3 with TRBJ1-1; 9 bases are a match to TRBD1. CDR3 sequence reads: CASSSQGATNTEAFF. The DNA for the CDR3 is TGTGCCAGCAGCTCACAGGGGGCGACGAACACTGAAGCTTTCTTT.